Listed here are 7 T cell receptor beta chains from one sample, sequenced in a study of tumor-infiltrating lymphocytes in localized non-small cell lung cancer. Sequenced by immunoSEQ multiplex PCR; TCRdb stores in-frame clones only, minus some. This sample yields 20,000 to 25,000 clones, of which 55% to 75% are seen a single time; roughly 14% belongs to the top ten. The sample comprised lung tumor tissue. These receptors were obtained from a human donor with non-small cell lung cancer.

About this clone itself: The same CDR3 also results from other DNA sequences found in this sample. V and J are TRBV5-1 and TRBJ2-7; D is undetermined. This CDR3 has 14 residues. The germline CDR1 and CDR2 sequences are SGHRS and YFSETQ. V lost 0 bases and J 2 bases, leaving 9 bases between the germline ends. The CDR3 loop is CASSLVVSPYEQYF. Here the CDR3 DNA reads TGCGCCAGCAGCTTGGTAGTCTCCCCCTACGAGCAGTACTTC.

The chain employs TRBV5-1 and TRBJ2-2; D might be TRBD1 (6 bases). Trimming cost V 4 bases and J 4 bases, with 8 bases left between them. The CDR3 consists of 13 residues. Germline CDR1 is SGHRS and CDR2 is YFSETQ. The CDR3 nucleotides are TGCGCCAGCAGCACAGGGACCACCGGGGAGCTGTTTTTT. This translates into CASSTGTTGELFF. The full variable domain, its missing parts supplied by reference TRBV5-1 and TRBJ2-2, is KAGVTQTPRYLIKTRGQQVTLSCSPISGHRSVSWYQQTPGQGLQFLFEYFSETQRNKGNFPGRFSGRQFSNSRSEMNVSTLELGDSALYLCASSTGTTGELFFGEGSRLTVL.

The chain combines TRBV7-2 with TRBJ1-5; 7 bases are a match to TRBD1. Germline V lookup: CDR1 SGHTA, CDR2 FQGNSA. The V and J ends lost 1 base and 5 bases, in that order; junction bases with no gene match: 5. The CDR3 consists of 15 residues. This CDR3 reads CASSLGGQNYQPQHF. In DNA form, the CDR3 reads TGTGCCAGCAGCTTAGGGGGACAGAATTATCAGCCCCAGCATTTT.

The CDR3 reads CASSLQGAGANVLTF. The CDR3 DNA reads TGTGCCAGCAGCCTGCAGGGAGCCGGGGCCAACGTCCTGACTTTC. This chain joins TRBV14 and TRBJ2-6; D is possibly TRBD1 or TRBD2 (5 bases each). Trimming took 4 bases from V and 4 from J, leaving 11 bases between them. Germline V gives CDR1 SGHDN, CDR2 FVKESK. This CDR3 has 15 residues.

The chain links TRBV2 to TRBJ2-3; TRBD2 agrees at 9 bases. V dropped 7 bases and J dropped 4; count of bases not matched to a gene: 9. In germline, CDR1 is SNHLY, CDR2 FYNNEI. The CDR3 sequence is 15 residues long. CDR3 sequence (DNA): TGTGCCAGCAATCGGAATAGCGGGAGCTCAGATACGCAGTATTTT. The encoded protein is CASNRNSGSSDTQYF.

This chain links TRBV19 with TRBJ2-5, with TRBD1 identical over 8 bases. Germline trimming cut 8 bases from V and 5 bases from J; bases unmatched to any gene: 7. Germline CDR1 LNHDA, CDR2 SQIVND (reference sequence). The CDR3 sequence is 13 residues long. The CDR3 here is CASAQGAAETQYF. Written as DNA, the CDR3 is TGTGCCAGTGCCCAGGGGGCTGCGGAGACCCAGTACTTC.

Within the sample, this clone is medium-sized (0.01 to 0.1%). The V call is TRBV6-5, the J call TRBJ1-1, with D unresolved. The CDR3 has 11 amino acids. Trimming removed 6 bases at V and 1 base at J, with 3 bases between. From germline, CDR1 is MNHEY and CDR2 SVGAGI. CDR3 region: CASRWNTEAFF. In DNA, the CDR3 is TGTGCCAGCAGGTGGAACACTGAAGCTTTCTTT.